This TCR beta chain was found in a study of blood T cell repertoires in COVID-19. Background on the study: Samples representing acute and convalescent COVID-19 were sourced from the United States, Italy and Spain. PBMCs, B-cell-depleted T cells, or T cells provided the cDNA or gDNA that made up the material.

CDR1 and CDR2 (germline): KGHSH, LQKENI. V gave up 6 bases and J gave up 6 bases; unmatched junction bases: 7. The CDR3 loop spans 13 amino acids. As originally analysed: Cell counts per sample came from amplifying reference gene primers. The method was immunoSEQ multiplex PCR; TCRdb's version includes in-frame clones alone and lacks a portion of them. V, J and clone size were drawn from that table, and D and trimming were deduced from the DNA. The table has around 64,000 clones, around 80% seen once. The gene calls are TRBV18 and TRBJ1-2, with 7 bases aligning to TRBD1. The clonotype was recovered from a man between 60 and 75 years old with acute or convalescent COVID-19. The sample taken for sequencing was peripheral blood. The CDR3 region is CASSPNRGNGYTF. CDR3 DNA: TGTGCCAGCTCCCCAAACAGGGGAAATGGCTACACCTTC.